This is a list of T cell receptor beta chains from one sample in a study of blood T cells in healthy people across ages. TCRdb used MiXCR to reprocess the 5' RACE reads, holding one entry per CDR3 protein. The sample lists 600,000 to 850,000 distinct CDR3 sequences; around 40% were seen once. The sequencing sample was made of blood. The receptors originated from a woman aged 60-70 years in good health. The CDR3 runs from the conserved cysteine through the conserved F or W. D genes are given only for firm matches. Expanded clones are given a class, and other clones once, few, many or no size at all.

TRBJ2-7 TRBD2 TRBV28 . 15 TGTGCCAGCAGTTTTCAGACTAGCGGGAGTCCCGAGCAGTACTTC CASSFQTSGSPEQYF
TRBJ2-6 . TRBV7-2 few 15 TGTGCCAGCAGCTTAAGATCCTCTGGGGCCAACGTCCTGACTTTC CASSLRSSGANVLTF
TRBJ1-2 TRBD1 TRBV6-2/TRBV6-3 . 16 TGTGCCATCCAGTCGGGACAGGGACGGGTTAACTATGGCTACACCTTC CAIQSGQGRVNYGYTF
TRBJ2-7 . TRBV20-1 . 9 TGCAGTGCTGGGGCCGAGCAGTACTTC CSAGAEQYF
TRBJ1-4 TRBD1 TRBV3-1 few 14 TGTGCCAGCAGCCAGGACAGGTGGAATCAGAAACTGTTTTTT CASSQDRWNQKLFF
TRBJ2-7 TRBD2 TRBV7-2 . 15 TGTGCCAGCAGCTTAAGCGGGGCCAACCCAGGGGAGCAGTACTTC CASSLSGANPGEQYF
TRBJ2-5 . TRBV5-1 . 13 TGCGCCAGCAGCTTGCTCCTCTCAGAGACCCAGTACTTC CASSLLLSETQYF
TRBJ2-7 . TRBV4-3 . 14 TGCGCCAGCAGCCAAGATAGTTCCAGCAACGAGCAGTACTTC CASSQDSSSNEQYF
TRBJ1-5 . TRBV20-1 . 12 TGCAGTACACCGCCCCCATCCCGCCCCCAGCATTTT CSTPPPSRPQHF
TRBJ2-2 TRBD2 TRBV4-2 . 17 TGTGCCAGCAGCCAGTCTTGGACTAGCGGCGACACCGGGGAGCTGTTTTTT CASSQSWTSGDTGELFF
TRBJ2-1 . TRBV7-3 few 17 TGTGCCAGCAGCTTAAAACCCCCGACTACAGGGCGAGCTGAGCAGTTCTTC CASSLKPPTTGRAEQFF
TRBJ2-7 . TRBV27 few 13 TGTGCCAGCAGTGAAGCAGACTCCTACGAGCAGTACTTC CASSEADSYEQYF
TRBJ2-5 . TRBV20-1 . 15 TGCAGTGCTGGGCCTTCCCAGGGGAACCAAGAGACCCAGTACTTC CSAGPSQGNQETQYF
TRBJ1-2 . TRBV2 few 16 TGTGCCAGCAGTCCGCTCCGGAGGGTAGAGGACTATGGCTACACCTTC CASSPLRRVEDYGYTF
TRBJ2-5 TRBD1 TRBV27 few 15 TGTGCCAGCAGTATACAGGGGATAAGAGGGGAGACCCAGTACTTC CASSIQGIRGETQYF
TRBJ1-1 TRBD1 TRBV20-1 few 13 TGCAGTGCTAGACCCGGACAGGAGGGTCATGCTTTCTTT CSARPGQEGHAFF
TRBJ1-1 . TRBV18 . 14 TGTGCCAGCTCACCGATAAGGGGGGGCACTGAAGCTTTCTTT CASSPIRGGTEAFF
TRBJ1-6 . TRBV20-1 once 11 TGCAGTGCTAGAGAGAATTCACCCCTCCACTTT CSARENSPLHF
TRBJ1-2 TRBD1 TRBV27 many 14 TGTGCCAGCAGTGGGACAGGGCCAAACTATGGCTACACCTTC CASSGTGPNYGYTF
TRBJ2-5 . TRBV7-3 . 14 TGTGCCAGCAGCTTAGGCGAAGGTTTGGAGACCCAGTACTTC CASSLGEGLETQYF
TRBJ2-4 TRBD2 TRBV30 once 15 TGTGCCTGGAGTGAGGGCGGGGGTCCAAAAAACATTCAGTACTTC CAWSEGGGPKNIQYF
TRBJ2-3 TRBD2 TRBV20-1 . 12 TGCAGTGCCGGGACTAGCTCCAATACGCAGTATTTT CSAGTSSNTQYF
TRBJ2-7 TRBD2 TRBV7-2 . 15 TGTGCCAGCAGCTTAGCGGCTAGCGGGGGTTACGAGCAGTACTTC CASSLAASGGYEQYF
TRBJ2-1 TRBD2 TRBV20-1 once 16 TGCAGTGCTAGAGGTCCTACTAGCGGGGGGACGGATGAGCAGTTCTTC CSARGPTSGGTDEQFF
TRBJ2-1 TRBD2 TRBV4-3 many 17 TGCGCCAGCAGCCAAGATAATGGCCTAGCGGGAGGCAATGAGCAGTTCTTC CASSQDNGLAGGNEQFF
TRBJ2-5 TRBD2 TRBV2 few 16 TGTGCCAGCAGAGAGACTAGCGGGGGGGGCCAAGAGACCCAGTACTTC CASRETSGGGQETQYF
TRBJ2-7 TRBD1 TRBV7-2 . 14 TGTGCCAGCAGCCTCCGACAGGGGGCTCACGAGCAGTACTTC CASSLRQGAHEQYF
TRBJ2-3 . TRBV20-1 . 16 TGCAGTGCTCCCCCTCCTTTCGCGGGCGGACCAGATACGCAGTATTTT CSAPPPFAGGPDTQYF
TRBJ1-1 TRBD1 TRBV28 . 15 TGTGCCAGCATCGGAGGGGACAGCCTGAACACTGAAGCTTTCTTT CASIGGDSLNTEAFF
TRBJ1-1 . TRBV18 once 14 TGTGCCAGCTCACCACAAAGGGGGTTAGGTGAAGCTTTCTTT CASSPQRGLGEAFF
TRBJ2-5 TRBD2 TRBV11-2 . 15 TGTGCCAGCAGCTTCGCGGGGGGCCTCCAAGAGACCCAGTACTTC CASSFAGGLQETQYF
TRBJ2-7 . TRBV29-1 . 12 TGCAGCGGGGGGTACGGTGCGAACGAGCAGTACTTC CSGGYGANEQYF
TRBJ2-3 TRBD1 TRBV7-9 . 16 TGTGCCAGCAGCTTAGCCTGGACAGGGAGCACAGATACGCAGTATTTT CASSLAWTGSTDTQYF
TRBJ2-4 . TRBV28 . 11 TGTGCCAGCAGTGGTAGTAGACTTCAGTACTTC CASSGSRLQYF
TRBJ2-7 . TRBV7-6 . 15 TGTGCCAGCAGCTTAACCGAGGGGACCTCCTACGAGCAGTACTTC CASSLTEGTSYEQYF
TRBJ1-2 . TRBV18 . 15 TGTGCCAGCTCAAGGCCGGGCCTCTCTAACTATGGCTACACCTTC CASSRPGLSNYGYTF
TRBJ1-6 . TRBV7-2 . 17 TGTGCCAGCAGCTTAGCCCCTCAGGGATCCACGAATTCACCCCTCCACTTT CASSLAPQGSTNSPLHF
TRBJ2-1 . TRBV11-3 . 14 TGTGCCAGCAGCGGTAGCGGAGCTTACAATGAGCAGTTCTTC CASSGSGAYNEQFF
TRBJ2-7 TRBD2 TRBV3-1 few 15 TGTGCCAGCAGCCAACTTGCGGGGGGTGGTAACGAGCAGTACTTC CASSQLAGGGNEQYF
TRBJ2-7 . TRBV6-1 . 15 TGTGCCAGCACGGAAGCCGTGTTGGCCCTCTACGAGCAGTACTTC CASTEAVLALYEQYF
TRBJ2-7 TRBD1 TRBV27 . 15 TGTGCCAGCGCCTGGTCGGGACAGGGGACCTACGAGCAGTACTTC CASAWSGQGTYEQYF
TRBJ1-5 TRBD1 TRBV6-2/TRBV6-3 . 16 TGTGCCAGCAGTTACCGGGGACAGGCCCTCAATCAGCCCCAGCATTTT CASSYRGQALNQPQHF
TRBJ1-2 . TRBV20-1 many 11 TGCAGTGCTAGAGATATACCCGGCTACACCTTC CSARDIPGYTF
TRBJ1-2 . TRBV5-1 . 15 TGCGCCAGCAGCCCGGGAATTTCCACTAACTATGGCTACACCTTC CASSPGISTNYGYTF
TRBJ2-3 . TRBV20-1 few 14 TGCAGTGCTAGAGGGGGAGACAGCACAGATACGCAGTATTTT CSARGGDSTDTQYF
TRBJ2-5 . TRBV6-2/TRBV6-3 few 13 TGTGCCAGCAGGGTCGACAGTTTAGAGACCCAGTACTTC CASRVDSLETQYF
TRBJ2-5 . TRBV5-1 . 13 TGCGCCAGCAGCTTCCAGCAGGGGGAGACCCAGTACTTC CASSFQQGETQYF
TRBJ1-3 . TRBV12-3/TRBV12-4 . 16 TGTGCCAGCAGTTTTTGGGTGGCAAACTCGGGAAACACCATATATTTT CASSFWVANSGNTIYF
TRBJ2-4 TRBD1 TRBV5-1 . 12 TGCGCCAGCAGCTTGACGGACAGGGAGGAGTACTTC CASSLTDREEYF
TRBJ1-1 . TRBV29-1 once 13 TGCAGCGCTGGACCCGGGGGATGGACTGAAGCTTTCTTT CSAGPGGWTEAFF
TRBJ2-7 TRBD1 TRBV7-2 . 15 TGTGCCAGCAGGACCCCGTCAACAGGGGGCAATGAGCAGTACTTC CASRTPSTGGNEQYF
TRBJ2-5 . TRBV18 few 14 TGTGCCAGCTCACCAGGACGGGAGCGGGAGACCCAGTACTTC CASSPGRERETQYF
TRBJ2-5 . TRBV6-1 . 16 TGTGCCAGCAGTGAAGCCATGGGACACACCCAAGAGACCCAGTACTTC CASSEAMGHTQETQYF
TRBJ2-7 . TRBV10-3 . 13 TGTGCCGCCTCGGGAGCCGACGCCTACGAGCAGTACTTC CAASGADAYEQYF
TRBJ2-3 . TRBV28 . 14 TGTGCCAGCAGTAATAAGGTCCGCACAGATACGCAGTATTTT CASSNKVRTDTQYF
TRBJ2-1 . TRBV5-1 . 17 TGCGCCAGCAGCTTGGGCCTCTGGGGGCGATCCTACAATGAGCAGTTCTTC CASSLGLWGRSYNEQFF
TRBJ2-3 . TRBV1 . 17 TGCACCAGCAGCCAAACTAGCGGGAGGCTGGTGTCTGATACGCAGTATTTT CTSSQTSGRLVSDTQYF
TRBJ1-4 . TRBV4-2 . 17 TGTGCCAGCAGCCAAGAATCCCAGGCTACAACTAATGAAAAACTGTTTTTT CASSQESQATTNEKLFF